A selection of T cell receptor beta chains follows, all from one sample in a study of blood T cell repertoires in COVID-19. Libraries were prepared by immunoSEQ multiplex PCR; TCRdb keeps only in-frame clonotypes and omits some of them. The repertoire holds 200,000 to 250,000 clones, with 80% to 90% as singletons. The sample taken for sequencing was PBMCs or T cells enriched from blood (not recorded which). These receptors all stem from a middle-aged woman with acute COVID-19. Both conserved end residues are part of each CDR3.

V gene	J gene	CDR3 protein
TRBV11-2	TRBJ2-7	CASSLSPGGMLYEQYF
TRBV5-8	TRBJ2-3	CASSLGDRSDTQYF
TRBV9	TRBJ2-2	CASSVGSTTGELFF
TRBV5-6	TRBJ2-2	CASSHGTSGLTGELFF
TRBV11-1	TRBJ2-1	CASSKTISSYNEQFF
TRBV18	TRBJ1-1	CASSQGTLRSEAFF
TRBV7-9	TRBJ2-2	CASRLGLAGGNTGELFF
TRBV24-1	TRBJ2-3	CATRSLLPGLAGATDTQYF
TRBV6-5	TRBJ2-5	CASSYSGQPAGETQYF
TRBV5-4	TRBJ2-5	CASSQFEKRETQYF
TRBV5-1	TRBJ2-1	CASSLGGPSVAYNEQFF
TRBV7-3	TRBJ1-2	CASSLTGTGDGYTF
TRBV10-3	TRBJ1-3	CAISDPGQGGDTIYF
TRBV11-2	TRBJ2-3	CASRGEGSQYF
TRBV11-2	TRBJ1-2	CASSLDRGGSYGYTF
TRBV5-1	TRBJ2-5	CASSLAPGSGQETQYF
TRBV27	TRBJ1-6	CASSRSTGGDNSPLHF
TRBV3-1/TRBV3-2	TRBJ2-7	CASSPVFSSYEQYF
TRBV7-9	TRBJ2-2	CASSPGGTGNTGELFF
TRBV7-2	TRBJ2-5	CASSLAGGGETQYF
TRBV28	TRBJ2-3	CASSLLGGSTDTQYF
TRBV6-6	TRBJ1-1	CASSSRGAEAFF
TRBV11-2	TRBJ1-3	CASSWQTGQVGNTIYF
TRBV2	TRBJ2-5	CASSSDREETQYF
TRBV2	TRBJ1-3	CASKLRSGNTIYF
TRBV5-1	TRBJ1-2	CASSLAGTGYGYTF
TRBV19	TRBJ2-4	CASSKGFGLAKNIQYF
TRBV5-4	TRBJ2-2	CASSLAGVGTGELFF
TRBV4-1	TRBJ1-5	CASSQGQDQPQHF
TRBV29-1	TRBJ2-3	CSVRQVVTDTQYF
TRBV19	TRBJ2-7	CASSIGGGAYEQYF
TRBV9	TRBJ2-5	CASSVGTSGGVGGETQYF
TRBV19	TRBJ2-7	CASSPGTGLYEQYF
TRBV28	TRBJ2-6	CASIGGQLVSGANVLTF
TRBV28	TRBJ1-5	CASSSSPDQPQHF
TRBV12-3/TRBV12-4	TRBJ1-1	CASSPGGGTEAFF
TRBV28	TRBJ1-5	CASSPDRVGYSNQPQHF
TRBV19	TRBJ2-4	CASSIVGEVAKNIQYF
TRBV18	TRBJ1-1	CASSQSAPGGRNTEAFF
TRBV18	TRBJ2-4	CASSPADLAKNIQYF
TRBV25-1	TRBJ2-2	CASSETTGVTGELFF
TRBV15	TRBJ1-6	CATSHFNSPLHF
TRBV3-1/TRBV3-2	TRBJ2-3	CASSQWERGSTDTQYF
TRBV28	TRBJ2-7	CASSSKTSGVYEQYF
TRBV3-1/TRBV3-2	TRBJ2-3	CAVASTDTQYF
TRBV6-2/TRBV6-3	TRBJ1-2	CASSLLQGYYGYTF
TRBV30	TRBJ2-1	CAWSGRRGGNEQFF
TRBV29-1	TRBJ2-3	CSVDSSTDTQYF